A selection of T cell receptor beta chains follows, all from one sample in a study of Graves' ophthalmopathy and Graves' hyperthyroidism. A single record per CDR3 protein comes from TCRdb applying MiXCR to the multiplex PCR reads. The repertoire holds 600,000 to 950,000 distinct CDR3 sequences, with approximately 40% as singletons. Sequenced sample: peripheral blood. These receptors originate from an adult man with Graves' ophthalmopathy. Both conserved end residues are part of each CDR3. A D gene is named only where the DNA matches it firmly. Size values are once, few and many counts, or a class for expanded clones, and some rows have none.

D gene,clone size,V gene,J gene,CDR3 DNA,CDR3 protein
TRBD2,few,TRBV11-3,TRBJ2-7,TGTGCCAGCAGGGGGACTAGCGGGGGTAATGAGCAGTACTTC,CASRGTSGGNEQYF
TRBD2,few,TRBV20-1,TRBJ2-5,TGCAGTGCTAGGGCGAGCGGGAGAAGAGAGACCCAGTACTTC,CSARASGRRETQYF
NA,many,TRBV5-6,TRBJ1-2,TGTGCCAGCAGCTTGGTTGGGCCTTCCGGCTACACCTTC,CASSLVGPSGYTF
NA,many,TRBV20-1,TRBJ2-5,TGCAGTGCTAGTGAGGGGAGGGAGACCCAGTACTTC,CSASEGRETQYF
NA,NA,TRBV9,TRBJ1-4,TGTGCCAGCAGTTTATCCCGAGGGGGAAAACTGTTTTTT,CASSLSRGGKLFF
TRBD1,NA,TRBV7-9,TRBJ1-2,TGCGCCAGCAGCCAAGAACCAGCAGGGGGTAGCGGCTACACCTTC,CASSQEPAGGSGYTF
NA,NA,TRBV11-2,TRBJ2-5,TGTGCCAGCAGAGATAGCAGGGTTGGAGAGACCCAGTACTTC,CASRDSRVGETQYF
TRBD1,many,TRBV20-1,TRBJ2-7,TGCAGTACGTGGGACAGGGGGGTCTCCTACGAGCAGTACTTC,CSTWDRGVSYEQYF
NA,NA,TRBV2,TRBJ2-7,TGTGCCAGCAGGACCGTCGGGACTGAGCTGTACTTC,CASRTVGTELYF
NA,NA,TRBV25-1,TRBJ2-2,TGTGCCAGCAGCTTAGTGGTGGGGGTAACCGGGAAGCTGTTTTTT,CASSLVVGVTGKLFF
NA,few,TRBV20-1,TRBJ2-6,TGCAGTGCTAGAGATCAGTTTAGGCAAGCTGGGGCCAACGTCCTGACTTTC,CSARDQFRQAGANVLTF
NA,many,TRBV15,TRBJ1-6,TGTGCCACCAGCAGAGATCTCCCGGGGAATTCACCCCTCCACTTT,CATSRDLPGNSPLHF
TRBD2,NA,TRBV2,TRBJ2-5,TGTGCCAGCACCCTGGGGACTAGAATACAAGAGACCCAGTACTTC,CASTLGTRIQETQYF
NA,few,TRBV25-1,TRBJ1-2,TGTGCCAGCAGTGATAGTGCCGGGGCTAACTATGGCTACACCTTC,CASSDSAGANYGYTF
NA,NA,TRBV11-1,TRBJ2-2,TGTGCCAGCAGCCGACCCGGGACCGGGGAGCTGTTTTTT,CASSRPGTGELFF
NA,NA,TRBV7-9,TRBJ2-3,TGTGCCAGCAGCTTGTCGGCAGCCCAGAAGACGCAGTATTTT,CASSLSAAQKTQYF
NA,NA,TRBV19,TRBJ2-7,TGTGCCAGTAGGGGTCTAGAGGGGGGAGTTACCGAGCAGTACTTC,CASRGLEGGVTEQYF
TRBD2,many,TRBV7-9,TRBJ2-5,TGTGCCAGCAGCTTAGTAGGGACTAGCGGGATGACATCCTCGGAGACCCAGTACTTC,CASSLVGTSGMTSSETQYF
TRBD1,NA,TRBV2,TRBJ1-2,TGTGCCAAGGCAGGGACAGGTTTAGATGGCTACACCTTC,CAKAGTGLDGYTF
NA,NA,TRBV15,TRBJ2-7,TGTGCCACCAGCAGTGACCGGGGCAGCTCCTACGAGCAGTACTTC,CATSSDRGSSYEQYF
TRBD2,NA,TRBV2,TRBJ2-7,TGTGCCAGCAGTTACTTGACTAGCGGATACGAGCAGTACTTC,CASSYLTSGYEQYF